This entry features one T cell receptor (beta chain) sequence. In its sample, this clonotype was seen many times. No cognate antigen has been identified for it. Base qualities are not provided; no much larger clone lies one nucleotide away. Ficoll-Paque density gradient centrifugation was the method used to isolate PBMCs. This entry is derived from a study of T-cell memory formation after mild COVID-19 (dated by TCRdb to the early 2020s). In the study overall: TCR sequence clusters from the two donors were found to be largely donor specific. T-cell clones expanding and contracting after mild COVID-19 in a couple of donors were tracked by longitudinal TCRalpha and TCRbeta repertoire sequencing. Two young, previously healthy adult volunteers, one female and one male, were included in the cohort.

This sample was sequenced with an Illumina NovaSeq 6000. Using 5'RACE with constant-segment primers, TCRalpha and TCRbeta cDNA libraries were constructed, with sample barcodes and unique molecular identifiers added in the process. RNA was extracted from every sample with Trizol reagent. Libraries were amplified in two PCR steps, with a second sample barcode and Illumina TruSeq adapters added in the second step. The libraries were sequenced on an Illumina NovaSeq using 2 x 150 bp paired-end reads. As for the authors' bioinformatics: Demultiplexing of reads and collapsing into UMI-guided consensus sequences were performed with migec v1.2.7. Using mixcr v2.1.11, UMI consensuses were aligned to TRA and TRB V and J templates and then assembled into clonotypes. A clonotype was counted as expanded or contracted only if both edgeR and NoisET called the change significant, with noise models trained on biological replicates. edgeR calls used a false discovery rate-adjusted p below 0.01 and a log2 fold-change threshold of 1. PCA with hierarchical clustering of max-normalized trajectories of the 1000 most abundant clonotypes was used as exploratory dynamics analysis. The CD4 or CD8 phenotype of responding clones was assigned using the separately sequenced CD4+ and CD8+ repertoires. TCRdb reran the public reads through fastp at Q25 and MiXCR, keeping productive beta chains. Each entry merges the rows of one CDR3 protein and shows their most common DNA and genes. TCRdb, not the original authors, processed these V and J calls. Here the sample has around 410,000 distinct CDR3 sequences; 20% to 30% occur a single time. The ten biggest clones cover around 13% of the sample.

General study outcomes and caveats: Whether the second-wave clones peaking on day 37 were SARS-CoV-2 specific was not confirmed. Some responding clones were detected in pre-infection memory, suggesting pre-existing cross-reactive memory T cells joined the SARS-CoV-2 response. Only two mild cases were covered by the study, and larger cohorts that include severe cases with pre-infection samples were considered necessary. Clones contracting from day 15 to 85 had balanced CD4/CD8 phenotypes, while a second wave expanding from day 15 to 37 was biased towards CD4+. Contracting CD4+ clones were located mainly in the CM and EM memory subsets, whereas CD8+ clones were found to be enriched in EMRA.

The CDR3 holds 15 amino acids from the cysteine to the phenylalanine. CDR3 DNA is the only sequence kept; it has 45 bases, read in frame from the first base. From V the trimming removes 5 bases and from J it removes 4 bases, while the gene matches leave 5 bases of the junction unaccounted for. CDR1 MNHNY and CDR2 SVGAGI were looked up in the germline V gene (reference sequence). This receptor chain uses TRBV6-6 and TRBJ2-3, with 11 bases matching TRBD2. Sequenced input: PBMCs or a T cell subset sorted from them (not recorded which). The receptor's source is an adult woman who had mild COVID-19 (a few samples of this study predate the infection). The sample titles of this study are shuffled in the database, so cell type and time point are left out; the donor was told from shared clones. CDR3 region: CASSSDSGGADTQYF. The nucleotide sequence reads TGTGCCAGCAGTAGCGATAGCGGGGGGGCAGATACGCAGTATTTT.